Only one count was recorded for the clone carrying this T cell receptor beta chain. Its antigen is not identified. 13 Jbeta primers and 60 Vbeta primers were used for the PCR. Only in-frame clones appear in the TCRdb table, and some are missing; sequencing was by immunoSEQ multiplex PCR. The sample includes around 110,000 clones, about two thirds seen only once; the top ten take roughly 0.79%. The data are from a study of cytomegalovirus exposure and HLA in healthy donors. Points from the study as a whole: A later analysis showed TCR association rates differing by HLA locus, peaking at DRB1 and lowest at HLA-C.

CDR1 and CDR2 from the germline V gene are MNHNS and SASEGT. V gave up 1 base and J gave up 11 bases, with 17 bases separating them. This CDR3 contains 15 residues. The chain is built from TRBV6-1 and TRBJ1-4; a weak D match, TRBD1 (5 bases). The receptor's source is a boy younger than 18 in good health and CMV-seronegative. The sequenced material came from PBMCs. The CDR3 DNA follows: TGTGCCAGCAGTGAAGTTCGGGCAGGGCCTGGGAAACTGTTTTTT. Amino acid sequence: CASSEVRAGPGKLFF.